This paragraph covers one T cell receptor beta chain sequence. The data are from a study of blood T cell repertoires in COVID-19. Study information: Material from acute and convalescent COVID-19 was sourced from the United States, Italy and Spain.

V shed 1 base, J shed 7 bases, and the junction held 6 bases outside the gene matches. The CDR3 runs to 16 residues. Germline V gene lookup returns CDR1 KGHDR and CDR2 SFDVKD. Method: immunoSEQ multiplex PCR; TCRdb's copy keeps in-frame clones and lacks some. Found here are about 210,000 clones, around four fifths of them singletons; the top ten hold 7% to 10%. The genes are TRBV24-1 and TRBJ2-1, with 10 positions matching TRBD2. The source of this sequence is a woman aged 50 to 60 with acute or convalescent COVID-19. The sample comprised peripheral blood. This CDR3 reads CATSDFPAGGPNEQFF. The DNA for the CDR3 is TGTGCCACCAGTGATTTCCCAGCGGGAGGGCCTAATGAGCAGTTCTTC.